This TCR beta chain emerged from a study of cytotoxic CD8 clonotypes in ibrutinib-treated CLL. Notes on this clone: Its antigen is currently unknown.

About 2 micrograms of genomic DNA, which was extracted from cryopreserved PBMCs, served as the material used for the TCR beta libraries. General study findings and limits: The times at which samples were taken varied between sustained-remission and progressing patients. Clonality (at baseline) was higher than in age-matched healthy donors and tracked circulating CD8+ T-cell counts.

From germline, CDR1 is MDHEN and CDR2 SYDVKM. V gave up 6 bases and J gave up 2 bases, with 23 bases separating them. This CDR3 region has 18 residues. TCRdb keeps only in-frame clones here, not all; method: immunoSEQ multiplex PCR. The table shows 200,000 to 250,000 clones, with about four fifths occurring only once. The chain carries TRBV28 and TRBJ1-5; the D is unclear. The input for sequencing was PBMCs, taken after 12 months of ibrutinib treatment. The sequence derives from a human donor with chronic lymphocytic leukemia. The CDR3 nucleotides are TGTGCCAGCAGAGGCCTGGGCCCAGAGCTTGGGGGCAATCAGCCCCAGCATTTT. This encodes CASRGLGPELGGNQPQHF.